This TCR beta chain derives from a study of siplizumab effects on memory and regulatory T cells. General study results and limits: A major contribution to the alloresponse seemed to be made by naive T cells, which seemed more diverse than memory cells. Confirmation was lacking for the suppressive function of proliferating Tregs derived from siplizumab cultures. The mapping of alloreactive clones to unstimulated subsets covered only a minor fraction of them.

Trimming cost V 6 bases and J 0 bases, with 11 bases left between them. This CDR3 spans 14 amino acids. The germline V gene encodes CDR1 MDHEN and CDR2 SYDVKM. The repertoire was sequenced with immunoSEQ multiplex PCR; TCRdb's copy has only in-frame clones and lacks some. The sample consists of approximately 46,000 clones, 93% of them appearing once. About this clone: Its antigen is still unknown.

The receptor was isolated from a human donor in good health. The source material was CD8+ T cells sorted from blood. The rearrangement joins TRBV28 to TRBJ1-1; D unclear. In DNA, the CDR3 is TGTGCCAGCAGAGCGAGAGGCATGAACACTGAAGCTTTCTTT. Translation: CASRARGMNTEAFF. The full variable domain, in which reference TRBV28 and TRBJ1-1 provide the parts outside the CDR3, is DVKVTQSSRYLVKRTGEKVFLECVQDMDHENMFWYRQDPGLGLRLIYFSYDVKMKEKGDIPEGYSVSREKKERFSLILESASTNQTSMYLCASRARGMNTEAFFGQGTRLTVV.